Listed here are 21 T cell receptor beta chains from one sample, sequenced in a study of CD8+CD57+ T cells in acquired aplastic anemia. Previously, flow cytometry had revealed CD8+CD57+ cell expansion in the patients chosen for sequencing. TCR beta VDJ and CDR3 profiles were obtained from a genomic DNA template. TCRdb itself ran the reads through MiXCR, one entry per CDR3 protein. The data show 200,000 to 250,000 distinct CDR3 sequences, with under 55% seen just once and just under 20% held by the top ten. Sequenced material: sorted CD4+, CD8+, or CD8+CD57+ T cells (not recorded which) from PBMCs. The receptors stem from a human donor with aplastic anemia.

The CDR3 region has the DNA TGTGCCAGCTCACCAGAAGAGACCCAGTACTTC. This codes for CASSPEETQYF. The rearrangement uses TRBV18 and TRBJ2-5, with D hard to call. Germline loops: CDR1 KGHSH, CDR2 LQKENI. The CDR3 length is 11 residues. Trimming cost V 2 bases and J 3 bases, with 1 base left between them.

The chain recombines TRBV6-2 or TRBV6-3 with TRBJ2-3, with TRBD2 matching over 10 bases. After removal of 5 bases from V and 4 bases from J, the junction contained 6 bases not matched to a gene. The germline CDR1 and CDR2 sequences are MNHEY and SVGEGT. There are 15 residues in the CDR3. The CDR3 DNA reads TGTGCCAGCAGTCCGTTGGGGACTAGCGCAGATACGCAGTATTTT. It codes for CASSPLGTSADTQYF.

Concerning this clonotype: A much larger clone differs from this one at a single base, so this may be a read error. This rearrangement joins TRBV12-3 or TRBV12-4 to TRBJ2-5; D ambiguous. The CDR3 totals 12 residues. The CDR3 loop reads CASGPDQETQYF. Written as DNA, the CDR3 is TGTGCTAGTGGTCCGGACCAAGAGACCCAGTACTTC.

This clonotype was recorded at least ten times. V and J are TRBV19 and TRBJ1-3; tentative D call: TRBD1 (5 bases). V was clipped by 9 bases and J by 3 bases, with 12 bases between them. Per the germline V gene, CDR1 is LNHDA and CDR2 is SQIVND (reference sequence). The CDR3 spans 13 residues. The CDR3 DNA is TGTGCCAGCCCGGGACTAGGTGGAAACACCATATATTTT. Its protein is CASPGLGGNTIYF. The entire variable domain, with the rest obtained from reference TRBV19 and TRBJ1-3, is as follows: DGGITQSPKYLFRKEGQNVTLSCEQNLNHDAMYWYRQDPGQGLRLIYYSQIVNDFQKGDIAEGYSVSREKKESFPLTVTSAQKNPTAFYLCASPGLGGNTIYFGEGSWLTVV.

The CDR3 spells CASSPVGEKLFF. The CDR3 DNA reads as TGTGCCAGCAGCCCAGTCGGTGAAAAACTGTTTTTT. The chain combines TRBV6-5 with TRBJ1-4; D not resolved. The V gene lost 6 bases and the J gene lost 7 bases, with 9 bases spanning the gap. This CDR3 is built from 12 residues. Germline CDR1 and CDR2: MNHEY and SVGAGI.

This clonotype came up many times. The chain couples TRBV29-1 to TRBJ1-4; tentative D call: TRBD1 (6 bases). V gave up 1 base and J gave up 10 bases, with 13 bases separating them. The germline V gene has CDR1 SQVTM and CDR2 ANQGSEA. The CDR3 loop spans 13 amino acids. The CDR3, as DNA: TGCAGCGTTGAAGCCCAGGGGACCCGAAAACTGTTTTTT. This gives the protein CSVEAQGTRKLFF.

V and J are TRBV10-3 and TRBJ2-3, with a tentative D call TRBD2 (5 bases). V was shortened by 8 bases and J by 6 bases, with 9 bases between the two germline ends. CDR3 length equals 11 residues. In germline, CDR1 is ENHRY, CDR2 SYGVKD. CDR3 in amino acids: CAIGWTDTQYF. The CDR3 DNA reads TGTGCCATCGGGTGGACTGATACGCAGTATTTT.

The chain links TRBV9 to TRBJ2-5, with D unresolved. Trimming shortened V by 0 bases and J by 2 bases, and 5 bases separated the two germline ends. Germline loops: CDR1 SGDLS, CDR2 YYNGEE. The CDR3 contains 13 residues. The CDR3 reads CASSVANQETQYF. CDR3 in DNA: TGTGCCAGCAGCGTAGCGAATCAAGAGACCCAGTACTTC.

The V call is TRBV12-1, the J call TRBJ2-1; the table names TRBD1, a call not compared with the DNA. TRBV12-1 is shown as a pseudogene. The CDR3 totals 16 residues. The CDR3 coding sequence is TGTGCCAGCAGCTTGGAAGAGGGCAGGGGGGACAATGAGCAGTTCTTC. Protein product: CASSLEEGRGDNEQFF.

This clonotype was recorded many times. The rearrangement uses TRBV9 and TRBJ1-4, with TRBD1 matching 10 bases. V shed 4 bases and J 8 bases; nucleotides not matched to a gene: 8. Germline V lookup: CDR1 SGDLS, CDR2 YYNGEE. The CDR3 has 15 residues. CDR3 protein: CASSRGTGADEKLFF. As DNA, the CDR3 is TGTGCCAGCAGCAGAGGGACAGGGGCAGACGAAAAACTGTTTTTT.

The rearrangement links TRBV28 to TRBJ1-1, with 9 bases that match TRBD1. The CDR3 contains 15 residues. After removal of 8 bases from V and 5 bases from J, the junction contained 12 bases not matched to a gene. CDR1 is MDHEN and CDR2 is SYDVKM in the germline V gene. Here the CDR3 DNA reads TGTGCCAGCCAAGGACAGGGGAGGGGAGAAACTGAAGCTTTCTTT. It encodes CASQGQGRGETEAFF.

This clonotype was found a few times. A read error is possible here, since a much larger clone lies one base away. The chain employs TRBV5-1 and TRBJ2-5, with 9 bases fitting TRBD2. Germline V gene data show CDR1 as SGHRS and CDR2 as YFSETQ. CDR3 length: 13 residues. DNA for the CDR3: TGCGCCACTTCGACTAGCGGACAAGAGACCCAGTGCTTC. As protein: CATSTSGQETQCF.

Only one count was recorded for this clonotype. The rearrangement links TRBV2 to TRBJ1-6, with D perhaps TRBD1 (5 bases). The CDR3 totals 14 residues. V gave up 6 bases and J gave up 6 bases, with 12 bases separating them. Germline lookup yields CDR1 SNHLY and CDR2 FYNNEI. CDR3 residues: CASSLTEANSPLHF. As DNA, the CDR3 is TGTGCCAGCAGCTTGACAGAGGCTAATTCACCCCTCCACTTT.

There are many counts of this clonotype. The chain couples TRBV5-1 to TRBJ1-5; D gene unclear. Germline CDR1 reads SGHRS; CDR2 reads YFSETQ. This CDR3 is 13 amino acids long. Trimming removed 3 bases from V and 3 bases from J, with 7 bases in between. The DNA of the CDR3 is TGCGCCAGCAGCTCGGGTGACAATCAGCCCCAGCATTTT. Translating gives CASSSGDNQPQHF.

The rearrangement links TRBV10-3 to TRBJ1-2; weak D call: TRBD1 (6 bases). CDR3 length equals 12 residues. Per the germline V gene, CDR1 is ENHRY and CDR2 is SYGVKD. The ends were cut back, 2 bases at V and 6 bases at J, with 7 bases in the middle. This chain's CDR3 is CAISERDNGYTF. CDR3 DNA sequence: TGTGCCATCAGTGAGCGGGACAATGGCTACACCTTC.

The genes are TRBV6-6 and TRBJ1-1; 7 bases agree with TRBD1. Germline trimming cut 7 bases from V and 0 bases from J; bases unmatched to any gene: 11. The CDR3 spans 16 residues. CDR1 is MNHNY and CDR2 is SVGAGI in the germline V gene (reference sequence). The DNA for the CDR3 is TGTGCCAGCATTCCACCCTGGGGACAGATGAACACTGAAGCTTTCTTT. This encodes CASIPPWGQMNTEAFF.

A few counts support this clonotype. The chain couples TRBV5-1 to TRBJ1-4; perhaps TRBD1 as D (6 bases). Germline CDR1 reads SGHRS; CDR2 reads YFSETQ. Trimming removed 0 bases from V and 4 bases from J, with 7 bases in between. This CDR3 spans 14 amino acids. The CDR3: CASSLEGGNEKLFF. The DNA of the CDR3 is TGCGCCAGCAGCTTGGAAGGGGGTAATGAAAAACTGTTTTTT.

The gene calls are TRBV20-1 and TRBJ1-3; 9 nucleotides match TRBD1. This CDR3 is 18 amino acids long. After removal of 0 bases from V and 4 bases from J, the junction contained 13 bases not matched to a gene. Germline V gene data show CDR1 as DFQATT and CDR2 as SNEGSKA (reference sequence). The DNA of the CDR3 is TGCAGTGCTAGAGACCCCCTCCGACAGGGGGTGCGGGGAAACACCATATATTTT. Its protein product is CSARDPLRQGVRGNTIYF.

The chain links TRBV6-1 to TRBJ1-1; 10 positions match TRBD1. The V segment lost 5 bases and the J segment 3 bases; nucleotides outside the gene matches: 15. The CDR3 sequence is 18 residues long. Germline V CDR1 and CDR2: MNHNS, SASEGT. The CDR3 DNA follows: TGTGCCAGCAGTTACTACTCGGCCGACAGGGGGCGAGACACTGAAGCTTTCTTT. Its protein is CASSYYSADRGRDTEAFF.

This clonotype was found a few times. V gene TRBV5-4 combines with J gene TRBJ1-1; a weak D match, TRBD1 (6 bases). Trimming took 7 bases from V and 4 from J, leaving 29 bases between them. The CDR3 length is 18 residues. In germline, CDR1 is SGHNT, CDR2 YYREEE (reference sequence). The CDR3 here is CASPTSSRVRGKFTEAFF. The CDR3, as DNA: TGTGCCAGCCCTACAAGTTCCCGGGTCAGGGGTAAATTCACTGAAGCTTTCTTT.

In this sample, this clonotype turned up many times. V is TRBV19 and J is TRBJ1-2, with D possibly being TRBD1 (6 bases). The germline V gene encodes CDR1 LNHDA and CDR2 SQIVND (reference sequence). CDR3 length equals 16 residues. V shed 3 bases and J shed 4 bases, with 18 bases lying between them. The CDR3 region is CASSMVWTEPPYGYTF. CDR3 in DNA: TGTGCCAGTAGTATGGTTTGGACAGAACCTCCCTATGGCTACACCTTC.